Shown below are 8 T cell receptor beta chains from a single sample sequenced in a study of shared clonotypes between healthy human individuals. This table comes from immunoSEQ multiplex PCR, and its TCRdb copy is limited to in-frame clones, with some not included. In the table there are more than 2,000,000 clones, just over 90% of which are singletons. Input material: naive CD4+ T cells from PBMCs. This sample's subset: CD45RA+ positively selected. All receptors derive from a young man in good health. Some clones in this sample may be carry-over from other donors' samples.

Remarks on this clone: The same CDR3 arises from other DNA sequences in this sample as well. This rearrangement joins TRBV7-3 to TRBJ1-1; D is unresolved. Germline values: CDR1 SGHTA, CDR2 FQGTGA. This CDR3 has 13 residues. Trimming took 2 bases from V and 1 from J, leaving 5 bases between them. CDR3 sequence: CASSLLGNTEAFF. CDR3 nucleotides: TGTGCCAGCAGCTTATTAGGGAACACTGAAGCTTTCTTT. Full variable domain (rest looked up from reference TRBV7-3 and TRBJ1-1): GAGVSQTPSNKVTEKGKYVELRCDPISGHTALYWYRQSLGQGPEFLIYFQGTGAADDSGLPNDRFFAVRPEGSVSTLKIQRTERGDSAVYLCASSLLGNTEAFFGQGTRLTVV.

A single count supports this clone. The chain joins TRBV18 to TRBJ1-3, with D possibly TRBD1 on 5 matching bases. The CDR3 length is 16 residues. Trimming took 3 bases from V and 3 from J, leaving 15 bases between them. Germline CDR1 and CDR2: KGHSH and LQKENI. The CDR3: CASSPPGRESGNTIYF. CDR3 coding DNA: TGTGCCAGCTCACCTCCCGGCAGGGAGAGTGGAAACACCATATATTTT.

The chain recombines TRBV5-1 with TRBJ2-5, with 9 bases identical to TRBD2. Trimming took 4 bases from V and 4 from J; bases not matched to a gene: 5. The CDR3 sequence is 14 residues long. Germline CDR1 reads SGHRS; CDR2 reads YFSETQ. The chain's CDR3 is CASSPLAGVETQYF. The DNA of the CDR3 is TGCGCCAGCAGCCCTTTAGCGGGAGTAGAGACCCAGTACTTC. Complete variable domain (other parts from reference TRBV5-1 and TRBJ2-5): KAGVTQTPRYLIKTRGQQVTLSCSPISGHRSVSWYQQTPGQGLQFLFEYFSETQRNKGNFPGRFSGRQFSNSRSEMNVSTLELGDSALYLCASSPLAGVETQYFGPGTRLLVL.

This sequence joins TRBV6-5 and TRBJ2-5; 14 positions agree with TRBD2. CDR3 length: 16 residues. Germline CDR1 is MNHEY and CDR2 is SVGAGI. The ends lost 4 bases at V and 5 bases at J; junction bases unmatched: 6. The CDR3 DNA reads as TGTGCCAGCAGTTCGACTAGCGGGAGGGCCAGGGAGACCCAGTACTTC. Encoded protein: CASSSTSGRARETQYF.

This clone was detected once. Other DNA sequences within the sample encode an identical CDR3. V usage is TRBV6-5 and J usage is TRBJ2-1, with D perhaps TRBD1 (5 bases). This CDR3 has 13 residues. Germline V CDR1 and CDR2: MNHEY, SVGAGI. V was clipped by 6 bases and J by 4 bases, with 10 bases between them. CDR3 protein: CASRADSYNEQFF. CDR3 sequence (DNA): TGTGCCAGCAGGGCAGACAGTTACAATGAGCAGTTCTTC.

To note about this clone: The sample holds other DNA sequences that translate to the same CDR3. The CDR3 is CASGLTGDYGYTF. The CDR3 region has the DNA TGTGCTAGTGGTTTGACAGGGGACTATGGCTACACCTTC. This chain links TRBV12-5 with TRBJ1-2; 7 positions match TRBD1. The CDR3 has 13 amino acids. The V and J ends lost 2 bases and 3 bases, in that order; junction bases with no gene match: 0. Germline-derived CDR1 and CDR2 are LGHNT and FRNRAP.

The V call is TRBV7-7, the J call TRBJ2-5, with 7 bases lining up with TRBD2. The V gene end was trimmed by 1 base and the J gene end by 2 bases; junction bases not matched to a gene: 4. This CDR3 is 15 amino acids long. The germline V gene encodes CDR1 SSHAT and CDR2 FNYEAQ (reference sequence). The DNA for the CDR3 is TGTGCCAGCAGCTTAGGTCCGGGAGGACAAGAGACCCAGTACTTC. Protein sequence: CASSLGPGGQETQYF.

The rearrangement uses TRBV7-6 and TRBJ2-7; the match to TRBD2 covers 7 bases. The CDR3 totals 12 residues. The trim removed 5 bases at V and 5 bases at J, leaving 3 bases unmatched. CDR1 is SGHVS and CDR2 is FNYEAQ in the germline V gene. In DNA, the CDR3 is TGTGCCAGCAGCCTTGGGAGGGACGAGCAGTACTTC. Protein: CASSLGRDEQYF.